A selection of T cell receptor beta chains follows, all from one sample in a study of blood T cell repertoires in COVID-19. TCRdb's copy holds only in-frame clones and misses some; the assay was immunoSEQ multiplex PCR. This table has approximately 170,000 clones, roughly 89% appearing once. Sequences were obtained from peripheral blood. The receptors derive from a man aged 18 to 30 with active or convalescent COVID-19. The CDR3 runs from the conserved cysteine through the conserved F or W. The D gene is left open where the match is weak. For some rows the clone size is stated as once, few or many, or as a class when expanded; others skip it.

CDR3aa: CASSPGTGRNIQYF; CDR3nt: TGTGCCAGCAGCCCAGGGACAGGGAGAAACATTCAGTACTTC; v_gene: TRBV5-4; abundance: -; d_gene: TRBD1; j_gene: TRBJ2-4
CDR3aa: CASSLGTSYNEQFF; CDR3nt: TGCGCCAGCAGCTTGGGGACTAGTTACAATGAGCAGTTCTTC; v_gene: TRBV5-1; abundance: -; d_gene: TRBD2; j_gene: TRBJ2-1
CDR3aa: CASSGEASGSYEQYF; CDR3nt: TGTGCCAGCAGCGGAGAGGCTAGCGGGAGTTACGAGCAGTACTTC; v_gene: TRBV7-9; abundance: -; d_gene: TRBD2; j_gene: TRBJ2-7
CDR3aa: CATSDRTRGELFF; CDR3nt: TGTGCCACCAGTGACCGTACTCGCGGGGAGCTGTTTTTT; v_gene: TRBV24-1; abundance: -; d_gene: -; j_gene: TRBJ2-2
CDR3aa: CASSLGTSGRDEQYF; CDR3nt: TGTGCCAGCAGTTTAGGGACTAGCGGAAGGGACGAGCAGTACTTC; v_gene: TRBV27; abundance: -; d_gene: TRBD2; j_gene: TRBJ2-7
CDR3aa: CASSLLTEAFF; CDR3nt: TGTGCCAGCAGCCTCCTAACTGAAGCTTTCTTT; v_gene: TRBV7-2; abundance: -; d_gene: -; j_gene: TRBJ1-1
CDR3aa: CASSLGDSRQETQYF; CDR3nt: TGTGCCAGCAGCTTGGGGGACTCCCGCCAAGAGACCCAGTACTTC; v_gene: TRBV7-2; abundance: -; d_gene: -; j_gene: TRBJ2-5
CDR3aa: CASSPAGISPLHF; CDR3nt: TGTGCCAGCAGCCCCGCAGGGATTTCACCCCTCCACTTT; v_gene: TRBV7-9; abundance: -; d_gene: -; j_gene: TRBJ1-6
CDR3aa: CASSQDWRESYQPQHF; CDR3nt: TGTGCCAGCAGCCAAGATTGGAGGGAATCATATCAGCCCCAGCATTTT; v_gene: TRBV4-2; abundance: -; d_gene: -; j_gene: TRBJ1-5
CDR3aa: CASRLGQGPNYGYTF; CDR3nt: TGTGCCAGCAGATTGGGGCAGGGGCCTAACTATGGCTACACCTTC; v_gene: TRBV27; abundance: -; d_gene: -; j_gene: TRBJ1-2
CDR3aa: CASTGEGETQYF; CDR3nt: TGTGCCAGCACGGGGGAGGGAGAGACCCAGTACTTC; v_gene: TRBV27; abundance: -; d_gene: TRBD2; j_gene: TRBJ2-5
CDR3aa: CASSEGVSYGYTF; CDR3nt: TGTGCCAGCTCAGAGGGGGTGTCGTATGGCTACACCTTC; v_gene: TRBV18; abundance: -; d_gene: -; j_gene: TRBJ1-2
CDR3aa: CASYGPGQPYYGYTF; CDR3nt: TGTGCCAGCTACGGACCGGGACAGCCCTACTATGGCTACACCTTC; v_gene: TRBV19; abundance: -; d_gene: TRBD1; j_gene: TRBJ1-2
CDR3aa: CASSHLASGANVLTF; CDR3nt: TGTGCCAGCAGCCATCTGGCCTCTGGGGCCAACGTCCTGACTTTC; v_gene: TRBV14; abundance: -; d_gene: -; j_gene: TRBJ2-6
CDR3aa: CASSFSANTIYF; CDR3nt: TGTGCCAGCAGCTTTAGCGCAAACACCATATATTTT; v_gene: TRBV11-3; abundance: -; d_gene: -; j_gene: TRBJ1-3
CDR3aa: CASSSGLWQETQYF; CDR3nt: TGTGCCAGCAGCTCAGGTCTCTGGCAAGAGACCCAGTACTTC; v_gene: TRBV7-9; abundance: -; d_gene: -; j_gene: TRBJ2-5
CDR3aa: CASSIRPGQGYGYTF; CDR3nt: TGCGCCAGCAGCATACGACCGGGACAGGGTTATGGCTACACCTTC; v_gene: TRBV4-1; abundance: -; d_gene: TRBD1; j_gene: TRBJ1-2
CDR3aa: CSVRTGPLNEQFF; CDR3nt: TGCAGCGTTAGGACAGGGCCCCTCAATGAGCAGTTCTTC; v_gene: TRBV29-1; abundance: -; d_gene: TRBD1; j_gene: TRBJ2-1
CDR3aa: CASSSYRVQGVVAEAFF; CDR3nt: TGTGCCAGCAGCTCCTATCGCGTTCAAGGGGTCGTCGCTGAAGCTTTCTTT; v_gene: TRBV7-8; abundance: -; d_gene: -; j_gene: TRBJ1-1
CDR3aa: CATSEIQGFEQFF; CDR3nt: TGTGCCACCAGTGAGATCCAGGGCTTTGAGCAGTTCTTC; v_gene: TRBV24-1; abundance: -; d_gene: -; j_gene: TRBJ2-1
CDR3aa: CASSLTGGRTEAFF; CDR3nt: TGTGCCAGCAGCTTGACAGGGGGGCGGACTGAAGCTTTCTTT; v_gene: TRBV2; abundance: few; d_gene: TRBD1; j_gene: TRBJ1-1
CDR3aa: CASSLTGAGRGTGELFF; CDR3nt: TGTGCCAGCAGCTTAACTGGCGCCGGGAGGGGCACCGGGGAGCTGTTTTTT; v_gene: TRBV7-3; abundance: -; d_gene: TRBD2; j_gene: TRBJ2-2
CDR3aa: CASSLGGQGGRELFF; CDR3nt: TGTGCCAGCAGCTTAGGCGGACAGGGCGGGAGGGAGCTGTTTTTT; v_gene: TRBV7-2; abundance: -; d_gene: TRBD1; j_gene: TRBJ2-2
CDR3aa: CASGTGEGTEAFF; CDR3nt: TGTGCCAGCGGAACAGGGGAAGGCACTGAAGCTTTCTTT; v_gene: TRBV6-5; abundance: -; d_gene: TRBD1; j_gene: TRBJ1-1
CDR3aa: CASSLAGSYTGELFF; CDR3nt: TGCGCCAGCAGCTTGGCCGGGAGCTACACCGGGGAGCTGTTTTTT; v_gene: TRBV5-1; abundance: -; d_gene: -; j_gene: TRBJ2-2
CDR3aa: CATQASTDTQYF; CDR3nt: TGTGCCACCCAAGCTAGCACAGATACGCAGTATTTT; v_gene: TRBV10-3; abundance: -; d_gene: -; j_gene: TRBJ2-3
CDR3aa: CASSDPGGHQPQHF; CDR3nt: TGTGCCAGCAGCGACCCGGGGGGGCATCAGCCCCAGCATTTT; v_gene: TRBV27; abundance: -; d_gene: -; j_gene: TRBJ1-5
CDR3aa: CASSEGQTPNYGYTF; CDR3nt: TGTGCCAGCAGTGAAGGGCAGACACCTAACTATGGCTACACCTTC; v_gene: TRBV25-1; abundance: -; d_gene: -; j_gene: TRBJ1-2
CDR3aa: CASSFTSGGVDEQFF; CDR3nt: TGTGCCAGCAGTTTTACTAGCGGGGGGGTGGATGAGCAGTTCTTC; v_gene: TRBV27; abundance: -; d_gene: TRBD2; j_gene: TRBJ2-1
CDR3aa: CSASDRGRNQPQHF; CDR3nt: TGCAGTGCTAGTGACAGGGGTCGAAATCAGCCCCAGCATTTT; v_gene: TRBV20-1; abundance: -; d_gene: TRBD1; j_gene: TRBJ1-5
CDR3aa: CATRGGEFSLAFF; CDR3nt: TGTGCCACCAGGGGGGGGGAGTTCTCGTTAGCTTTCTTT; v_gene: TRBV15; abundance: -; d_gene: -; j_gene: TRBJ1-1
CDR3aa: CATYRDTEAFF; CDR3nt: TGTGCCACCTACAGGGACACTGAAGCTTTCTTT; v_gene: TRBV6-5; abundance: once; d_gene: -; j_gene: TRBJ1-1
CDR3aa: CASSSPGQMETQYF; CDR3nt: TGTGCCAGCAGCTCTCCGGGACAGATGGAGACCCAGTACTTC; v_gene: TRBV11-1; abundance: -; d_gene: TRBD1; j_gene: TRBJ2-5
CDR3aa: CASSLQGLGNTEAFF; CDR3nt: TGTGCCAGCAGCTTACAGGGCTTGGGGAACACTGAAGCTTTCTTT; v_gene: TRBV7-9; abundance: -; d_gene: -; j_gene: TRBJ1-1
CDR3aa: CASSPRTGPYGYTF; CDR3nt: TGTGCCAGCAGCCCCCGGACAGGGCCCTATGGCTACACCTTC; v_gene: TRBV11-2; abundance: -; d_gene: TRBD1; j_gene: TRBJ1-2
CDR3aa: CASSQGGTGYGYTF; CDR3nt: TGTGCCAGTAGTCAAGGAGGGACAGGCTATGGCTACACCTTC; v_gene: TRBV19; abundance: -; d_gene: TRBD1; j_gene: TRBJ1-2
CDR3aa: CASSYSSGGAYEQYF; CDR3nt: TGTGCCAGCAGTTACTCGAGCGGGGGTGCCTACGAGCAGTACTTC; v_gene: TRBV6-2/TRBV6-3; abundance: few; d_gene: TRBD2; j_gene: TRBJ2-7
CDR3aa: CASRTGGAEYEAFF; CDR3nt: TGTGCCAGTAGAACAGGGGGCGCGGAGTATGAAGCTTTCTTT; v_gene: TRBV19; abundance: -; d_gene: TRBD1; j_gene: TRBJ1-1
CDR3aa: CSASQGAGAYGYTF; CDR3nt: TGCAGTGCTAGTCAGGGGGCAGGGGCCTATGGCTACACCTTC; v_gene: TRBV20-1; abundance: few; d_gene: TRBD1; j_gene: TRBJ1-2
CDR3aa: CASSPEEETQYF; CDR3nt: TGTGCCAGCTCACCGGAGGAGGAGACCCAGTACTTC; v_gene: TRBV18; abundance: -; d_gene: -; j_gene: TRBJ2-5